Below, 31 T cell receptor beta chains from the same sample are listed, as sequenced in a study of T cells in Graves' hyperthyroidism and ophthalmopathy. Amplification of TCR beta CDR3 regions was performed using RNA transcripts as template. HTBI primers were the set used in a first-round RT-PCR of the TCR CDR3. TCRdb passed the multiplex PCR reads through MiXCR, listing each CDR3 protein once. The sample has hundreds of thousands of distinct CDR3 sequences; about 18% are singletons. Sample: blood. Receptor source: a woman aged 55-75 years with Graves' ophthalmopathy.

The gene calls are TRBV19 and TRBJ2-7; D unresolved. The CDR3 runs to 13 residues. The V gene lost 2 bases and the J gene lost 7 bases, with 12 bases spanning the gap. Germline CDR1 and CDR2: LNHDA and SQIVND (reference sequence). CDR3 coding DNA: TGTGCCAGTAGTATAAACTCCGTCGGGGAGCAGTACTTC. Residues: CASSINSVGEQYF.

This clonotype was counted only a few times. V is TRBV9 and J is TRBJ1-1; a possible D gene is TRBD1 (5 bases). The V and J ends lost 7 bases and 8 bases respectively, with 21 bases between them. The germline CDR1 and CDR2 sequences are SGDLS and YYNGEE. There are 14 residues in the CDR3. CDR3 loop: CASQGGRENPEAFF. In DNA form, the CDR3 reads TGTGCCAGCCAGGGAGGCAGGGAGAATCCCGAAGCTTTCTTT. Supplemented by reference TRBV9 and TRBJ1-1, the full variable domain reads DSGVTQTPKHLITATGQRVTLRCSPRSGDLSVYWYQQSLDQGLQFLIQYYNGEERAKGNILERFSAQQFPDLHSELNLSSLELGDSALYFCASQGGRENPEAFFGQGTRLTVV.

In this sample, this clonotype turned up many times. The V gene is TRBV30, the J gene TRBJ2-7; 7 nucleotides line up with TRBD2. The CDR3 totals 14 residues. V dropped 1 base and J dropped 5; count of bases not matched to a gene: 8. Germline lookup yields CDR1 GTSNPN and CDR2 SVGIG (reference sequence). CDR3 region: CAWSGGLGGHEQYF. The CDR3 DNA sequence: TGTGCCTGGAGTGGAGGACTAGGTGGCCACGAGCAGTACTTC.

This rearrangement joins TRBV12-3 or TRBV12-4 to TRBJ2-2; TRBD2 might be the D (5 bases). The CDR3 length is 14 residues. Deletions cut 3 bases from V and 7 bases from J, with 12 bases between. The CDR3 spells CASSFGEVVGELFF. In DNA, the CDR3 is TGTGCCAGCAGTTTCGGGGAAGTTGTCGGGGAGCTGTTTTTT.

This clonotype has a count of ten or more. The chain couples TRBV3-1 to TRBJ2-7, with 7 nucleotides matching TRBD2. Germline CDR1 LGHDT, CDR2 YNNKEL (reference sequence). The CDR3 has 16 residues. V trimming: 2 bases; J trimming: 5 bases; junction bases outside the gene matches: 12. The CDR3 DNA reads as TGTGCCAGCAGCCAAAGATCTGCGGGAGAAGGAGACGAGCAGTACTTC. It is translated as CASSQRSAGEGDEQYF.

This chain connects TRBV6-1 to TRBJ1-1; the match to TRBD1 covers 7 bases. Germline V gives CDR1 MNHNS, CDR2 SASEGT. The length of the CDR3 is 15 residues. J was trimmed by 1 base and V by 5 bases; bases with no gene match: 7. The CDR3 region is CASSLQNRGNTEAFF. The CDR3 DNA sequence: TGTGCCAGCAGTCTGCAAAACAGGGGGAACACTGAAGCTTTCTTT.

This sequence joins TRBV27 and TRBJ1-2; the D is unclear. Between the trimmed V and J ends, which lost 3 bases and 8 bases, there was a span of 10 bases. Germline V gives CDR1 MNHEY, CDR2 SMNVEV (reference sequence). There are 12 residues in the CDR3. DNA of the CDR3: TGTGCCAGCAGTTTCGGGCACGGGGGCTACACCTTC. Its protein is CASSFGHGGYTF.

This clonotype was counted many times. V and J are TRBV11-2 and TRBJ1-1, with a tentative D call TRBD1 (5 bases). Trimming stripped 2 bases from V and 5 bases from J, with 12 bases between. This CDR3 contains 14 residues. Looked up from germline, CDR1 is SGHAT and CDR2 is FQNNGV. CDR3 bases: TGTGCCAGCAGCTTATCGCCAGGGAGTACTGAAGCTTTCTTT. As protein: CASSLSPGSTEAFF. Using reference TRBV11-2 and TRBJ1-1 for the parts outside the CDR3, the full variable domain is EAGVAQSPRYKIIEKRQSVAFWCNPISGHATLYWYQQILGQGPKLLIQFQNNGVVDDSQLPKDRFSAERLKGVDSTLKIQPAKLEDSAVYLCASSLSPGSTEAFFGQGTRLTVV.

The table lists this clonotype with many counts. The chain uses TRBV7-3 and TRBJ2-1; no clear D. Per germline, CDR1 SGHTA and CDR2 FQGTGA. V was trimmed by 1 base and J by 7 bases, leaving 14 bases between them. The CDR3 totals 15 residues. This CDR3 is CASSLNAGPGNEQFF. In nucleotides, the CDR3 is TGTGCCAGCAGCTTAAATGCTGGGCCCGGAAATGAGCAGTTCTTC.

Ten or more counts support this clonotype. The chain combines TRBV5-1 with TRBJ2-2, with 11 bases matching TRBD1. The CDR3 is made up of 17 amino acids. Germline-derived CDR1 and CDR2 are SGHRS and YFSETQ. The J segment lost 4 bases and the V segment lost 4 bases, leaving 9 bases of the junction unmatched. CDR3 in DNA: TGCGCCAGCAGCCCGGGACAGGGGGGCCTTAGCACCGGGGAGCTGTTTTTT. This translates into CASSPGQGGLSTGELFF.

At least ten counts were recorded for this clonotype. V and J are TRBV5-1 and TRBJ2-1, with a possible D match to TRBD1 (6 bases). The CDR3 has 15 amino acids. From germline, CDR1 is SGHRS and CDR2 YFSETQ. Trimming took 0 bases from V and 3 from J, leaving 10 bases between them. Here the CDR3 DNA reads TGCGCCAGCAGCTTGGTAGGACAGAGCTACAATGAGCAGTTCTTC. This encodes CASSLVGQSYNEQFF. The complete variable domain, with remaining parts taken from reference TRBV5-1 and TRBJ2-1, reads KAGVTQTPRYLIKTRGQQVTLSCSPISGHRSVSWYQQTPGQGLQFLFEYFSETQRNKGNFPGRFSGRQFSNSRSEMNVSTLELGDSALYLCASSLVGQSYNEQFFGPGTRLTVL.

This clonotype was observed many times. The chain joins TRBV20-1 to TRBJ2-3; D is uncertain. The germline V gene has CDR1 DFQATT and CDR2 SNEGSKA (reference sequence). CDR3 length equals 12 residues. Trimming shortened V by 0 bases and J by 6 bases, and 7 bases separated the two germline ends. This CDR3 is CSARDFFDTQYF. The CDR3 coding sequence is TGCAGTGCTAGAGATTTTTTTGATACGCAGTATTTT.

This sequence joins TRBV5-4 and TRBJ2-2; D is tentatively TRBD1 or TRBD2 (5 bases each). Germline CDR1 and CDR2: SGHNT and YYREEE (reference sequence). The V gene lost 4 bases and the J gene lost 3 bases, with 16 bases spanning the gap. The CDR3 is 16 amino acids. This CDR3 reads CASSQETGGYTGELFF. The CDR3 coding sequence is TGTGCCAGCAGCCAAGAAACTGGGGGTTACACCGGGGAGCTGTTTTTT.

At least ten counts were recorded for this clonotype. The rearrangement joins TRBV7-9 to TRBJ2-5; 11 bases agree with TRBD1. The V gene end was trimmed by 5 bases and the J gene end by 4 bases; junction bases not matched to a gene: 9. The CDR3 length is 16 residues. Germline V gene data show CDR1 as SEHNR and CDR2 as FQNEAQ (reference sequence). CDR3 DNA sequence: TGTGCCAGCAGCAACCGGGACAGGGGGACGTTAGAGACCCAGTACTTC. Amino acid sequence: CASSNRDRGTLETQYF.

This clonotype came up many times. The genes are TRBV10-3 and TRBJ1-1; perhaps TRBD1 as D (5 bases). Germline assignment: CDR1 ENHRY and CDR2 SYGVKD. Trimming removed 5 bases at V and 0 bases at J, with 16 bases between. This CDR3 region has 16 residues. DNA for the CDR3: TGTGCCATCAGTCAACATGGCTCGGACATGAACACTGAAGCTTTCTTT. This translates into CAISQHGSDMNTEAFF.

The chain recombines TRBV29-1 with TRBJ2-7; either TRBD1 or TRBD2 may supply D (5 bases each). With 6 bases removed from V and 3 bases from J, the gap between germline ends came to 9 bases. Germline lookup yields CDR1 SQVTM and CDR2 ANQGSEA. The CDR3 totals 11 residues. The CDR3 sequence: CSVRDLYEQYF. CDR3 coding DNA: TGCAGCGTACGGGACCTCTACGAGCAGTACTTC.

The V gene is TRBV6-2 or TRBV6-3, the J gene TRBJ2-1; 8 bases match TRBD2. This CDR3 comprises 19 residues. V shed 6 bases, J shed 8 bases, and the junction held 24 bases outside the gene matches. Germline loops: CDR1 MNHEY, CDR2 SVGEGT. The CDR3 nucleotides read TGTGCCAGCAGACCGTTGAGGGCAGCGGGGGACCTCAGTAGCCATGAGCAGTTCTTC. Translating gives CASRPLRAAGDLSSHEQFF.

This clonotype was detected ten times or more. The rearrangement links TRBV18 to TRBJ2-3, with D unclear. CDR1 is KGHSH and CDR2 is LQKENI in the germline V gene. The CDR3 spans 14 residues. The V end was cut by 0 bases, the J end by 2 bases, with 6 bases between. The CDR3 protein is CASSPPTHTDTQYF. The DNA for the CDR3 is TGTGCCAGCTCACCACCGACCCACACAGATACGCAGTATTTT.

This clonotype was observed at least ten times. For the CDR3, the DNA is TGTGCCAGCTCACCACCCGGCAGGTGGGAGACCCAGTACTTC. Protein sequence: CASSPPGRWETQYF. This chain connects TRBV18 to TRBJ2-5; D gene uncertain. The CDR3 contains 14 residues. Deletions cut 0 bases from V and 5 bases from J, with 10 bases between. Germline-derived CDR1 and CDR2 are KGHSH and LQKENI.

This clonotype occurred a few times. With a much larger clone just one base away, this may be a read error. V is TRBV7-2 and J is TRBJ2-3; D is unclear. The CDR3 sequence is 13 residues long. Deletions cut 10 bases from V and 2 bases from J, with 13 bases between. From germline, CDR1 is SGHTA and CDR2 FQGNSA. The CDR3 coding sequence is TGTGCCACTGAGGACGGTCCCACAGATACGCAGTATTTT. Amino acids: CATEDGPTDTQYF.

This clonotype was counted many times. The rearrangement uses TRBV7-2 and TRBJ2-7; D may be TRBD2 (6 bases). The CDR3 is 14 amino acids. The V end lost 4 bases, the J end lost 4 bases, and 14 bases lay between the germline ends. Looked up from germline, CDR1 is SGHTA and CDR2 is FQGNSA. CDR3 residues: CASSSSIRGYEQYF. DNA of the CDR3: TGTGCCAGCAGCTCCTCCATCCGGGGGTACGAGCAGTACTTC.

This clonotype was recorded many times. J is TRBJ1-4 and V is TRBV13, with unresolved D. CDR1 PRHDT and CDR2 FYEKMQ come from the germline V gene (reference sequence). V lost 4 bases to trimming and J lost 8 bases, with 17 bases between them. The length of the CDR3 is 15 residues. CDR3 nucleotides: TGTGCCAGCAGCTCACGACTCCCAGTCCGCGAAAAACTGTTTTTT. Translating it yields CASSSRLPVREKLFF.

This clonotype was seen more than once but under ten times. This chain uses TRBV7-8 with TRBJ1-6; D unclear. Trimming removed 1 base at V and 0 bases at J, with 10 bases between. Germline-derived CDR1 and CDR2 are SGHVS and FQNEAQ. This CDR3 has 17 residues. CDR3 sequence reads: CASSLVLRGSYNSPLHF. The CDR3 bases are TGTGCCAGCAGCTTAGTCTTACGGGGCTCCTATAATTCACCCCTCCACTTT.

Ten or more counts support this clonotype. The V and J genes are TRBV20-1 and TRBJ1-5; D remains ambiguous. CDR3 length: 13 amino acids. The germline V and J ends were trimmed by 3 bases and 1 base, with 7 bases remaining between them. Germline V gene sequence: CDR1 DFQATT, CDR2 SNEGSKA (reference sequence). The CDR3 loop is CSARFDSNQPQHF. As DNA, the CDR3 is TGCAGTGCTAGGTTCGACAGCAATCAGCCCCAGCATTTT.

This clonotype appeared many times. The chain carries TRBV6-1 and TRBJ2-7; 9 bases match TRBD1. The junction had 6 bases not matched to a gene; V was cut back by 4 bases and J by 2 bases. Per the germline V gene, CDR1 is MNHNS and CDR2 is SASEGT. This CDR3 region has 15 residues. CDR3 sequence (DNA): TGTGCCAGCAGTGGTCGGACAGGGGTTACCTACGAGCAGTACTTC. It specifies CASSGRTGVTYEQYF.

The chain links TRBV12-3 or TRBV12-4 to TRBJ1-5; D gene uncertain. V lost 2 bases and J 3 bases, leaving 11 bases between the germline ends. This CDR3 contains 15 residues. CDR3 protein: CASSLWSGANQPQHF. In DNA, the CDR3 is TGTGCCAGCAGTTTATGGTCAGGCGCCAATCAGCCCCAGCATTTT.

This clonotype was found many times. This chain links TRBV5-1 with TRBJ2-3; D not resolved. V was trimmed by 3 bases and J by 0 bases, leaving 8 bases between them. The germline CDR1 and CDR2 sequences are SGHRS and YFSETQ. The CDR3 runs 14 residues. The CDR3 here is CASSSDISTDTQYF. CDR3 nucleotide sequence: TGCGCCAGCAGCTCAGACATTAGCACAGATACGCAGTATTTT.

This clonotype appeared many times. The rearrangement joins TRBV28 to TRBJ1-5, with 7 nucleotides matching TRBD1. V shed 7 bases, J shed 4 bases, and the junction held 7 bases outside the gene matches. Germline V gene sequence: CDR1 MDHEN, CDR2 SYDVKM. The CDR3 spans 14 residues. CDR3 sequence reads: CASTGQGVNQPQHF. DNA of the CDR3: TGTGCCAGCACGGGCCAGGGGGTAAATCAGCCCCAGCATTTT.

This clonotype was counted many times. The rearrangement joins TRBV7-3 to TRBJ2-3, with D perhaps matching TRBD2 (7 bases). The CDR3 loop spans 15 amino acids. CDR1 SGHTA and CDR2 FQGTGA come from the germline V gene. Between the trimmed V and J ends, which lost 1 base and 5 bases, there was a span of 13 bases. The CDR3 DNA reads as TGTGCCAGCAGCTTAATGGGGGGGGGCGGAGATACGCAGTATTTT. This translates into CASSLMGGGGDTQYF.

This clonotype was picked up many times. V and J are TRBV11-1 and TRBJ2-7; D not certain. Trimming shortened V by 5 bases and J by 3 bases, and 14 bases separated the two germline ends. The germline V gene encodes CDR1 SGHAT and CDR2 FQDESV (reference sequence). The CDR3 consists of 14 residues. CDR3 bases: TGTGCCAGCAGCCTGACGGGCATTCTCTACGAGCAGTACTTC. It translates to CASSLTGILYEQYF. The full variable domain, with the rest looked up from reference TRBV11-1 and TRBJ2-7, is EAEVAQSPRYKITEKSQAVAFWCDPISGHATLYWYRQILGQGPELLVQFQDESVVDDSQLPKDRFSAERLKGVDSTLKIQPAELGDSAMYLCASSLTGILYEQYFGPGTRLTVT.

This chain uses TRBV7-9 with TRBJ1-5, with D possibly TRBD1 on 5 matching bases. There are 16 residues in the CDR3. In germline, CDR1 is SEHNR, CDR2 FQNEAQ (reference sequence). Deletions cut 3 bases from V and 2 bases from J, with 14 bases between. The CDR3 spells CASSLAGDLGNQPQHF. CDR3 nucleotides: TGTGCCAGCAGCTTGGCGGGGGATCTAGGCAATCAGCCCCAGCATTTT.